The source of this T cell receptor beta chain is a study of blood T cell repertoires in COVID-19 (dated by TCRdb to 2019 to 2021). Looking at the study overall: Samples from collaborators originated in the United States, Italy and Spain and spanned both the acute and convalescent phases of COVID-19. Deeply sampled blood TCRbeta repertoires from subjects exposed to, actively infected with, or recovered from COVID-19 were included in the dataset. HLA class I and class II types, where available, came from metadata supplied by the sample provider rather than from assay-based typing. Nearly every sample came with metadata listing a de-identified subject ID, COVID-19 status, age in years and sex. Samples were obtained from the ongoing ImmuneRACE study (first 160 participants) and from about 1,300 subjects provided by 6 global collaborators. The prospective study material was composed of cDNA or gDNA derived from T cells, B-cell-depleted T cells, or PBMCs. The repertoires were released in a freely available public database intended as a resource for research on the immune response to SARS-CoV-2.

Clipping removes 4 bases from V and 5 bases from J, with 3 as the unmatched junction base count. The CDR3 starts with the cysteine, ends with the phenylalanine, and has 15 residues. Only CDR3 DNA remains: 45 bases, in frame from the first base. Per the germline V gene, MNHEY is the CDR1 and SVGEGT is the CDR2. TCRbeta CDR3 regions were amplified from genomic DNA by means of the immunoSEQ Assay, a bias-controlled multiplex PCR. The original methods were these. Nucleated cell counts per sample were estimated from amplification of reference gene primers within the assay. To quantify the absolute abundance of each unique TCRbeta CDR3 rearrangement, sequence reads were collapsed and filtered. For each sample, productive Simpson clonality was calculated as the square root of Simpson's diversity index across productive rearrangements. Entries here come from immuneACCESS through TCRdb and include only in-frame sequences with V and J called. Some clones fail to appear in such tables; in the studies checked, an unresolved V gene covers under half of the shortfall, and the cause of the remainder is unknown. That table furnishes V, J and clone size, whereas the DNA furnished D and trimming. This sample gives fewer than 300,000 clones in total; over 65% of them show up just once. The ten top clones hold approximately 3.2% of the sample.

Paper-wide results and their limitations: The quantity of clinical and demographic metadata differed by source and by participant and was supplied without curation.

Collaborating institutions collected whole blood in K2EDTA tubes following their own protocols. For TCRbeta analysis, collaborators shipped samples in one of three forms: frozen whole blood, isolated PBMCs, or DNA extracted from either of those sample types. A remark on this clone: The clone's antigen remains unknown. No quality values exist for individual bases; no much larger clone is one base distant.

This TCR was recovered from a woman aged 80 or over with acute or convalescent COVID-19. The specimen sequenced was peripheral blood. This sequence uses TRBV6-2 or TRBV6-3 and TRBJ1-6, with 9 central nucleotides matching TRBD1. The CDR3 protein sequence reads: CASSLTGGNNSPLHF. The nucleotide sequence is TGTGCCAGCAGTTTGACAGGGGGAAATAATTCACCCCTCCACTTT.